This T cell receptor (beta chain) derives from a study of prognosis after radiotherapy for stage I lung cancer. About the research overall: Among the patients, several developed distant metastases after radiotherapy at a median of approximately 7 months, and about 15 showed no significant progression.

The CDR3 consists of 10 residues. Trimming pared 4 bases from V and 8 bases from J, leaving 8 bases between. CDR1 and CDR2 (germline): DFQATT, SNEGSKA (reference sequence). This clonotype has ten or more counts. Its antigen is not identified. Study-wide results and limits: Unique TCR clone counts fell after stereotactic body radiation therapy, median approximately 9,600 versus 7,200. Tumor-specific status of the expanded TCR clones was not determined in the analysis.

The authors drew approximately 5.7 milliliters of peripheral blood at each of two time points. Two-round multiplex PCR, the amplification method, yielded TCR beta CDR3 from genomic DNA. Gene-specific TRBV and TRBJ primers were used in PCR round one. A single record per CDR3 protein comes from TCRdb applying MiXCR to the multiplex PCR reads. This sample has about 14,000 distinct CDR3 sequences, with around a quarter found just once. This clonotype was sampled from a donor at least 50 years old with non-small cell lung cancer. Specimen: PBMCs, collected before or after stereotactic body radiation therapy (not recorded which). V gene TRBV20-1 combines with J gene TRBJ1-2; D unresolved. CDR3 sequence reads: CSANREGYTF. In DNA, the CDR3 is TGCAGTGCTAATAGGGAGGGCTACACCTTC.